This TCR beta chain was recorded in a study of blood T cell repertoires in COVID-19. Across the whole study: Sources were T cells, B-cell-depleted T cells, or PBMCs; the material itself was cDNA or gDNA.

Participants were aged about 18 to 89 years from approximately 25 US areas. Profiling relied on immunoSEQ multiplex PCR, and the TCRdb table lists in-frame clones only, not all of them. The data show hundreds of thousands of clones, with less than 85% seen just once and approximately 18% held by the top ten. The V gene's germline CDR1 is KGHDR and CDR2 SFDVKD. The CDR3 runs 16 residues. The trim removed 5 bases at V and 5 bases at J, leaving 7 bases unmatched. The sample comprised PBMCs or T cells enriched from blood (not recorded which). This chain links TRBV24-1 with TRBJ2-3; TRBD1 aligns across 12 bases. The TCR originated in a man in his forties or fifties who had recovered from COVID-19. This chain's CDR3 is CATSGGGQGAVDTQYF. CDR3 nucleotide sequence: TGTGCCACCAGTGGAGGGGGACAGGGGGCTGTAGATACGCAGTATTTT.